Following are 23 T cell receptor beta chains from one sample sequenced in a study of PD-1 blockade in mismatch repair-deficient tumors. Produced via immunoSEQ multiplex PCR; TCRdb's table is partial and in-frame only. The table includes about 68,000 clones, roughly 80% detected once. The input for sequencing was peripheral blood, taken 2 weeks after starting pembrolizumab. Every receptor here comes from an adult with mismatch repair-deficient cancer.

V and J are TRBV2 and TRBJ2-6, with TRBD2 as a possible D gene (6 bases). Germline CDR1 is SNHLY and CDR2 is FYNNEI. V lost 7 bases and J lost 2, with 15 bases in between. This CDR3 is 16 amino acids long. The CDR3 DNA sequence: TGTGCCAGCATCGGTATGGGGGGAGCTGGGGCCAACGTCCTGACTTTC. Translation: CASIGMGGAGANVLTF.

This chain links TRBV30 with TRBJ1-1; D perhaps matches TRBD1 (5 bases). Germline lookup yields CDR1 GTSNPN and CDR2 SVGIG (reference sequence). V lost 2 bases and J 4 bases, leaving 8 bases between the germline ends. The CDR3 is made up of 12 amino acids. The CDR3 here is CAWSMGGTEAFF. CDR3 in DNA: TGTGCCTGGAGTATGGGGGGCACTGAAGCTTTCTTT.

The CDR3 is CASRPDPTYEQYF. The CDR3 coding sequence is TGTGCCAGCAGACCTGACCCGACCTACGAGCAGTACTTC. The rearrangement uses TRBV5-4 and TRBJ2-7; D remains unclear. V gave up 5 bases and J gave up 2 bases, with 11 bases separating them. Germline V lookup: CDR1 SGHNT, CDR2 YYREEE (reference sequence). The CDR3 length is 13 residues.

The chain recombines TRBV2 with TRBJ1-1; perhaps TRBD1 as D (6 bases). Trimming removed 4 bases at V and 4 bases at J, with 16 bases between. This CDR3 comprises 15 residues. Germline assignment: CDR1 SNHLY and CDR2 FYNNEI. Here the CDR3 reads CASSGGGGRGTEAFF. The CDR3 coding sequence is TGTGCCAGCAGTGGTGGTGGGGGGCGAGGCACTGAAGCTTTCTTT.

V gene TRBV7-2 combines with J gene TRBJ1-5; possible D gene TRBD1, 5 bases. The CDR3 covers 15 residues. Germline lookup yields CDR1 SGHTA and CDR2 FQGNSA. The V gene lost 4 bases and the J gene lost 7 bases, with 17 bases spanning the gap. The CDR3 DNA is TGTGCCAGCAGCTCAAGTGGGGGGTATTTCCAGCCCCAGCATTTT. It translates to CASSSSGGYFQPQHF.

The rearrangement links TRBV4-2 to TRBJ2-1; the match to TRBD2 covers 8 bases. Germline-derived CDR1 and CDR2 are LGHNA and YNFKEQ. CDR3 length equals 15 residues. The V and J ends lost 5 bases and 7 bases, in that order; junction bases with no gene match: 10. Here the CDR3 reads CASSGSGLASNEQFF. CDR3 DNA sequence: TGTGCCAGCAGCGGCAGTGGACTAGCATCTAATGAGCAGTTCTTC.

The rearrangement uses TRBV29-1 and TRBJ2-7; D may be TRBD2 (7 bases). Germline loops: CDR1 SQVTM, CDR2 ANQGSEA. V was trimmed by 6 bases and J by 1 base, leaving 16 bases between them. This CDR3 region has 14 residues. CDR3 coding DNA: TGCAGCGTGAGGGGGGGGCAGGGATCCTACGAGCAGTACTTC. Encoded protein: CSVRGGQGSYEQYF.

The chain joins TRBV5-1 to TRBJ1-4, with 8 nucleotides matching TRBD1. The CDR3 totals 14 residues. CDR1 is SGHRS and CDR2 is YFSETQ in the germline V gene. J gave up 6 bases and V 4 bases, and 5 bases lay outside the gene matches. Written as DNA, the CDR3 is TGCGCCAGCAGCGAAACACAGGGGGATGAAAAACTGTTTTTT. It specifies CASSETQGDEKLFF.

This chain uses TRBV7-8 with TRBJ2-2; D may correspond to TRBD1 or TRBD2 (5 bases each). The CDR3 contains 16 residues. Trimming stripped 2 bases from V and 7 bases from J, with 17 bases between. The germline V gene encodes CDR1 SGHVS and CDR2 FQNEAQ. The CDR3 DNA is TGTGCCAGCAGCTTAAGGCCGGGGCAGGGCCGCGGGGAGCTGTTTTTT. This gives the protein CASSLRPGQGRGELFF.

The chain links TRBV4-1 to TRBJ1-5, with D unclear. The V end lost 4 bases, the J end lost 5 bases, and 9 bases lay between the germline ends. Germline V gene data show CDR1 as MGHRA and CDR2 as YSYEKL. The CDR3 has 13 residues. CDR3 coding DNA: TGCGCCAGCAGCCGATCGATTGATCAGCCCCAGCATTTT. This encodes CASSRSIDQPQHF.

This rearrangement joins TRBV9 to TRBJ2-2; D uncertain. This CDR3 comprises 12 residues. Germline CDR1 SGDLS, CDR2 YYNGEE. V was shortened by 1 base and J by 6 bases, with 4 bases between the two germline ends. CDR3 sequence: CASSVHPGELFF. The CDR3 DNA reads TGTGCCAGCAGCGTACACCCCGGGGAGCTGTTTTTT.

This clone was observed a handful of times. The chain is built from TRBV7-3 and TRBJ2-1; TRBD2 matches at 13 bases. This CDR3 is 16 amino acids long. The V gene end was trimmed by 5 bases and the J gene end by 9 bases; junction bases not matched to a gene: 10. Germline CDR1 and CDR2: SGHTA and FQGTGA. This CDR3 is CASSKGTSGTPGEQFF. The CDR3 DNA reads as TGTGCCAGCAGCAAAGGGACTAGCGGGACCCCAGGTGAGCAGTTCTTC.

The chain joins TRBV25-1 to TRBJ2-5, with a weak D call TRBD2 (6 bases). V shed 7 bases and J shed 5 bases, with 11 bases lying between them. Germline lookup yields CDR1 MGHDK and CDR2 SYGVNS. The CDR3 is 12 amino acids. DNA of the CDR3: TGTGCCAGCATGCGGGGTGGGGAGACCCAGTACTTC. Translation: CASMRGGETQYF. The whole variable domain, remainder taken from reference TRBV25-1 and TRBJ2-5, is EADIYQTPRYLVIGTGKKITLECSQTMGHDKMYWYQQDPGMELHLIHYSYGVNSTEKGDLSSESTVSRIRTEHFPLTLESARPSHTSQYLCASMRGGETQYFGPGTRLLVL.

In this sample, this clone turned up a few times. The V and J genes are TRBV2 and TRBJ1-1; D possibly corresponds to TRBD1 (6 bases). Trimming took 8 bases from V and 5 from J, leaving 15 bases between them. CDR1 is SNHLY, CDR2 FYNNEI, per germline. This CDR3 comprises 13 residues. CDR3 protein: CASLKGGRTEAFF. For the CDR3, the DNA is TGTGCCAGCCTCAAGGGGGGCAGGACTGAAGCTTTCTTT.

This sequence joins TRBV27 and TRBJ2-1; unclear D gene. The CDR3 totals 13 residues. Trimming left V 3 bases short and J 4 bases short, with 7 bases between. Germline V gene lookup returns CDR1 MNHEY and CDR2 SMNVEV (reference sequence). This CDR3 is CASSLLGYNEQFF. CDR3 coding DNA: TGTGCCAGCAGTTTGTTGGGTTACAATGAGCAGTTCTTC.

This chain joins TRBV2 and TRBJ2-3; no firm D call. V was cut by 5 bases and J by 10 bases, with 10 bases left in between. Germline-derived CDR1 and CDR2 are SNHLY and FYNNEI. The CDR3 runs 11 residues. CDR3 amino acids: CASSLNRAQYF. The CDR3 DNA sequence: TGTGCCAGCAGTTTAAACCGGGCGCAGTATTTT. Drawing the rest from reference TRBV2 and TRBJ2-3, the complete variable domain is EPEVTQTPSHQVTQMGQEVILRCVPISNHLYFYWYRQILGQKVEFLVSFYNNEISEKSEIFDDQFSVERPDGSNFTLKIRSTKLEDSAMYFCASSLNRAQYFGPGTRLTVL.

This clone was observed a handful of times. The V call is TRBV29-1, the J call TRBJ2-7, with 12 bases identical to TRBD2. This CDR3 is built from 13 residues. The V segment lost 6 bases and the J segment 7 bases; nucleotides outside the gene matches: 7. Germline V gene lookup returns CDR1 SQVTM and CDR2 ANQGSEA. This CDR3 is CSVILAGGGEQYF. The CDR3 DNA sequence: TGCAGCGTGATACTAGCGGGAGGAGGGGAGCAGTACTTC.

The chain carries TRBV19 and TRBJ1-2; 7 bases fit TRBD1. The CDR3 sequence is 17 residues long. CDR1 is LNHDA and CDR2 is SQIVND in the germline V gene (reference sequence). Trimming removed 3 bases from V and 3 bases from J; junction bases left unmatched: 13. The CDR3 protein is CASSIGRDSSRYYGYTF. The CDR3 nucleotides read TGTGCCAGTAGTATTGGCCGGGACAGCTCAAGATACTATGGCTACACCTTC.

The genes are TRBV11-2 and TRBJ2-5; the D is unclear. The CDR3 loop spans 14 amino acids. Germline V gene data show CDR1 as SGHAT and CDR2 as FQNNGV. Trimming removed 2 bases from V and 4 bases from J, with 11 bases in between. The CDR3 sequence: CASSLNRAPETQYF. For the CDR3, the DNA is TGTGCCAGCAGCTTAAACCGGGCCCCAGAGACCCAGTACTTC.

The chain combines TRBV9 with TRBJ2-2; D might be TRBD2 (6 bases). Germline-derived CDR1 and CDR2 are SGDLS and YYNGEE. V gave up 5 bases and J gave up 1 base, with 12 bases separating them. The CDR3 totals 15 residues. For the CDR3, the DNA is TGTGCCAGCAGGGCCGGGACTTTGAACACCGGGGAGCTGTTTTTT. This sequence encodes CASRAGTLNTGELFF.

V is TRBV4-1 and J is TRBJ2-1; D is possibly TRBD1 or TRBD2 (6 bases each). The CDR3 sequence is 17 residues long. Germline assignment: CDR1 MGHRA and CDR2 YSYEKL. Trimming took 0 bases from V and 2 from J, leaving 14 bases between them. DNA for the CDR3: TGCGCCAGCAGCCAAGATGGAGGGGGGCTAGCCTACAATGAGCAGTTCTTC. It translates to CASSQDGGGLAYNEQFF.

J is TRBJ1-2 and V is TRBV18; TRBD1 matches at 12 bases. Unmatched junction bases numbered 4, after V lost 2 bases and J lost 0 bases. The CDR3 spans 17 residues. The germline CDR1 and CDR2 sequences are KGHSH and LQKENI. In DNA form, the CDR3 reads TGTGCCAGCTCACCAACCGGGACAGGGGGCACTAACTATGGCTACACCTTC. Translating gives CASSPTGTGGTNYGYTF.

The DNA for the CDR3 is TGTGCCAGCAGTTTATGGGACAACTCCTACGAGCAGTACTTC. This translates into CASSLWDNSYEQYF. This sequence joins TRBV28 and TRBJ2-7, with a weak D call TRBD1 (5 bases). Germline V gene lookup returns CDR1 MDHEN and CDR2 SYDVKM. CDR3 size: 14 residues. V lost 0 bases to trimming and J lost 0 bases, with 6 bases between them.